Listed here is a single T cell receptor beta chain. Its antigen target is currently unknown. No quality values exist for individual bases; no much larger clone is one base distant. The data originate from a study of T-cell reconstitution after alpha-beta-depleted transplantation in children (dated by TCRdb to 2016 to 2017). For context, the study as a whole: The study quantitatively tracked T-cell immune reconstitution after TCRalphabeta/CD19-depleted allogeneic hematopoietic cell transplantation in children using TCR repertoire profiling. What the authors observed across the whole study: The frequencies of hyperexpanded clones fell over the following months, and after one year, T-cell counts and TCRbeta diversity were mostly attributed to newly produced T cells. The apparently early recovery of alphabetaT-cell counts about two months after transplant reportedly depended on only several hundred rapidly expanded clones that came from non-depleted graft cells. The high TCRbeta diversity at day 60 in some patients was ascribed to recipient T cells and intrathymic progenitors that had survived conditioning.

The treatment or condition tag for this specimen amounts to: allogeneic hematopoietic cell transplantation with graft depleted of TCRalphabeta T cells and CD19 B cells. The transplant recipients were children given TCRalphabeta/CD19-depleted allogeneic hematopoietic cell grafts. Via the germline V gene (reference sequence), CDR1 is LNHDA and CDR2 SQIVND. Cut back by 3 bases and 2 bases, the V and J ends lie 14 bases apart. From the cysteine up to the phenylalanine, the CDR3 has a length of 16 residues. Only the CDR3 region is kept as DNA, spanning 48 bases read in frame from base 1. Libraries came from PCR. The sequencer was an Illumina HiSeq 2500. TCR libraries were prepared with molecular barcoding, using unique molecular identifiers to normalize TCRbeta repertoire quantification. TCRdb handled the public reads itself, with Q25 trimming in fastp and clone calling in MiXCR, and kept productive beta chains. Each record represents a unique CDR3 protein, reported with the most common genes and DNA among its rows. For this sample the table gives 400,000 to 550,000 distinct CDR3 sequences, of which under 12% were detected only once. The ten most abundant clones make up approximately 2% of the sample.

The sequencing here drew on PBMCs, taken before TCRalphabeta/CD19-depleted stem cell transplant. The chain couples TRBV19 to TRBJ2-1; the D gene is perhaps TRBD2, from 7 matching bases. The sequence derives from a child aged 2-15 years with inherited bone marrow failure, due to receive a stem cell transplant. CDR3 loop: CASSIGGRAAYNEQFF. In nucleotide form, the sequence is TGTGCCAGTAGTATCGGGGGGCGGGCCGCCTACAATGAGCAGTTCTTC. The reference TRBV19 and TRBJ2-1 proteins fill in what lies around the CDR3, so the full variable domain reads DGGITQSPKYLFRKEGQNVTLSCEQNLNHDAMYWYRQDPGQGLRLIYYSQIVNDFQKGDIAEGYSVSREKKESFPLTVTSAQKNPTAFYLCASSIGGRAAYNEQFFGPGTRLTVL.